This TCR beta chain was obtained from a study of T cells in Graves' hyperthyroidism and ophthalmopathy. Study summary: Specimen type is peripheral blood, collected at initial diagnosis prior to any treatment. Findings of the study overall: The model anticipated ophthalmopathy a median about six months pre-onset. Most expanded thyroid clonotypes above 0.001 recurred in blood.

This clonotype was recorded many times. Its matching antigen is unknown. The CDR3 consists of 13 residues. Germline V gene sequence: CDR1 MNHEY, CDR2 SVGAGI. Trimming removed 2 bases from V and 7 bases from J, with 12 bases in between. Ophthalmopathy cases met thresholds of Clinical Activity Score at least 3, NOSPECS grade at least 4 and duration under 3 months. The source material, RNA transcripts, was used to amplify TCR beta CDR3 regions. Initially, a first-round RT-PCR of the TCR CDR3 employed the HTBI primer set. Using its own MiXCR run on the multiplex PCR reads, TCRdb lists one record per CDR3 protein. The data show hundreds of thousands of distinct CDR3 sequences, approximately 25% seen once.

This chain connects TRBV6-5 to TRBJ2-7; D perhaps matches TRBD2 (5 bases). The sequenced material came from blood. The TCR was taken from a woman aged 25 to 39 with Graves' ophthalmopathy. The chain's CDR3 is CASSYGRSGEQYF. The CDR3 DNA reads as TGTGCCAGCAGTTACGGCAGGTCGGGGGAGCAGTACTTC.